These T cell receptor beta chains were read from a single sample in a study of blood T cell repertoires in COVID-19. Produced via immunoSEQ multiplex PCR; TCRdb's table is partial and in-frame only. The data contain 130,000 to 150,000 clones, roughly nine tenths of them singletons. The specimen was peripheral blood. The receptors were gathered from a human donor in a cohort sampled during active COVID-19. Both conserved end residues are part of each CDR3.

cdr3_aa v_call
CASSEGPGTVF TRBV2
CASSLRGETQYF TRBV7-9
CASSQDRGSQWNTIYF TRBV4-2
CASSQGDMWTEAFF TRBV4-3
CASSFRSGGAYNEQFF TRBV19
CATSRGQGRKLFF TRBV15
CSFEGTFGYGYTF TRBV29-1
CASSPSGVLVGYTF TRBV18
CASSDRGPYGYTF TRBV2
CASSRGGAQDNEQFF TRBV11-2
CASRYRLRIPEAFF TRBV5-1
CASSARDYGYTF TRBV5-5
CASSSGDREYGYTF TRBV5-1
CASSRVREHQETQYF TRBV19
CASSAHYGYTF TRBV7-9
CASSVKGVISGPTGELFF TRBV9
CASSQDLAVPYGYTF TRBV3-1/TRBV3-2
CASSQVPFEAFF TRBV14
CASSLSQRIQNEQFF TRBV5-1
CASSPYQGRTDTQYF TRBV7-6
CASSPPPRDRGFNTEAFF TRBV18
CASSLDGNAYGYTF TRBV5-6
CASSLVQGAASPLHF TRBV7-9
CASSPTGPSYNEQFF TRBV7-3
CASSYLRGTEAFF TRBV6-5
CASSYSIGRERWGYTF TRBV6-6
CASGQQNEKLFF TRBV12-5
CAIRPSGTGSYEQYF TRBV10-3
CASSLMTGGSSTDTQYF TRBV5-1